The clone carrying this T cell receptor beta chain was seen ten or more times. Its specificity is not known. This sample was taken from a study of T cell repertoires in cytomegalovirus infection. TCRdb processed the reads anew with MiXCR; each CDR3 protein has one entry. The sample shows approximately 910,000 distinct CDR3 sequences, approximately 32% of them seen only once. Trimming left V 6 bases short and J 7 bases short, with 16 bases between. The CDR3 length is 14 residues. Specimen: cultured CD8+ T cells from PBMCs, collected from culture after CMV antigen stimulation. The chain couples TRBV12-3 or TRBV12-4 to TRBJ2-1; D not certain. The sequence came from a human donor in good health (CMV status not recorded). Some clones in this sample may be carry-over from other donors' samples. CDR3 DNA sequence: TGTGCCAGCAGCTCCGGACCCGCTGGGAATGAGCAGTTCTTC. Amino acid sequence: CASSSGPAGNEQFF.